Listed here are 28 T cell receptor beta chains from one sample, sequenced in a study of cytomegalovirus exposure and HLA in healthy donors. Both 60 Vbeta primers and 13 Jbeta primers went into the PCR. The table came from immunoSEQ multiplex PCR; TCRdb's copy has only in-frame clones and leaves some out. The data show about 190,000 clones, less than 85% seen once. Source material: PBMCs. The receptors stem from a boy younger than 10 in good health and CMV-seronegative.

The rearrangement uses TRBV13 and TRBJ1-1; D gene ambiguous. CDR3 size: 11 residues. Germline V CDR1 and CDR2: PRHDT, FYEKMQ (reference sequence). Trimming took off 3 bases at V and 5 bases at J, with 4 bases between the two ends. Here the CDR3 reads CASSLRTEAFF. CDR3 nucleotides: TGTGCCAGCAGCTTGAGGACTGAAGCTTTCTTT.

The chain carries TRBV10-3 and TRBJ1-3; 8 bases line up with TRBD1. This CDR3 has 14 residues. The J segment lost 3 bases and the V segment lost 3 bases, leaving 1 base of the junction unmatched. The germline CDR1 and CDR2 sequences are ENHRY and SYGVKD. CDR3 nucleotide sequence: TGTGCCATCAGTGACGACAGGGGTGGAAACACCATATATTTT. Translation: CAISDDRGGNTIYF.

CDR3 DNA sequence: TGTGCCAGCATCGCGGGTCGGCGACAAGGGCCCTACGAGCAGTACTTC. Translation: CASIAGRRQGPYEQYF. This sequence joins TRBV28 and TRBJ2-7; tentative D call: TRBD2 (5 bases). V lost 7 bases and J lost 2, with 21 bases in between. The CDR3 loop spans 16 amino acids. The germline V gene has CDR1 MDHEN and CDR2 SYDVKM.

The chain is built from TRBV28 and TRBJ2-1; TRBD2 matches 8 bases. The ends lost 6 bases at V and 8 bases at J; junction bases unmatched: 15. This CDR3 has 16 residues. The germline CDR1 and CDR2 sequences are MDHEN and SYDVKM. The CDR3 region has the DNA TGTGCCAGCAGGGACTCCACTAGCGGACGGCACCATGAGCAGTTCTTC. This encodes CASRDSTSGRHHEQFF.

This clone was counted between two and nine times. This chain links TRBV7-2 with TRBJ1-6; D is uncertain. V lost 5 bases and J lost 0, with 11 bases in between. The length of the CDR3 is 16 residues. In germline, CDR1 is SGHTA, CDR2 FQGNSA. CDR3 amino acids: CASSLRVGSYNSPLHF. The CDR3 DNA follows: TGTGCCAGCAGCCTCCGGGTTGGCTCCTATAATTCACCCCTCCACTTT.

The chain uses TRBV27 and TRBJ1-2, with 7 bases aligning to TRBD1. The CDR3 covers 16 residues. Germline values: CDR1 MNHEY, CDR2 SMNVEV (reference sequence). The V and J ends lost 5 bases and 0 bases, in that order; junction bases with no gene match: 9. The CDR3 coding sequence is TGTGCCAGCAGTCCAAGTCAGGGGGAGACTAACTATGGCTACACCTTC. This gives the protein CASSPSQGETNYGYTF.

V is TRBV7-8 and J is TRBJ1-6, with no clear D. Trimming shortened V by 2 bases and J by 0 bases, and 11 bases separated the two germline ends. Germline CDR1 and CDR2: SGHVS and FQNEAQ. This CDR3 region has 17 residues. Here the CDR3 DNA reads TGTGCCAGCAGCTTACCTTCCGGGAGCTCCTATAATTCACCCCTCCACTTT. It specifies CASSLPSGSSYNSPLHF.

This chain joins TRBV2 and TRBJ1-2, with 9 nucleotides matching TRBD1. The length of the CDR3 is 15 residues. V lost 6 bases to trimming and J lost 2 bases; unmatched junction nucleotides: 7. The germline V gene encodes CDR1 SNHLY and CDR2 FYNNEI. Here the CDR3 DNA reads TGTGCCAGCAGCGGAGGGGACAGGGAGAACTATGGCTACACCTTC. This translates into CASSGGDRENYGYTF.

This clone was seen only once. The V call is TRBV5-1, the J call TRBJ1-1, with D possibly being TRBD1 (6 bases). V shed 4 bases and J shed 4 bases, with 11 bases lying between them. CDR1 SGHRS and CDR2 YFSETQ come from the germline V gene. The CDR3 length is 13 residues. The DNA of the CDR3 is TGCGCCAGCAGCCAACAGGGTGGCACTGAAGCTTTCTTT. It yields the protein CASSQQGGTEAFF.

This chain uses TRBV27 with TRBJ2-7; 14 bases align to TRBD2. V was pared by 5 bases and J by 4 bases, with 4 bases of the junction left unmatched. This CDR3 region has 15 residues. The V gene's germline CDR1 is MNHEY and CDR2 SMNVEV (reference sequence). Written as DNA, the CDR3 is TGTGCCAGCAGTCCGTGGACTAGCGGGAGGTACGAGCAGTACTTC. It translates to CASSPWTSGRYEQYF.

This sequence joins TRBV27 and TRBJ2-2; D unresolved. Germline values: CDR1 MNHEY, CDR2 SMNVEV (reference sequence). The CDR3 contains 14 residues. V lost 6 bases and J 4 bases, leaving 12 bases between the germline ends. CDR3 DNA sequence: TGTGCCAGCAGCCCGTCTTCCTTCACCGGGGAGCTGTTTTTT. Encoded protein: CASSPSSFTGELFF.

V is TRBV5-1 and J is TRBJ1-3; D might be TRBD1 (6 bases). The germline gives CDR1 SGHRS, CDR2 YFSETQ. V lost 1 base and J 8 bases, leaving 13 bases between the germline ends. This CDR3 comprises 14 residues. The CDR3 DNA reads as TGCGCCAGCAGCTTGACAGGGAGTCTGGACACCATATATTTT. This encodes CASSLTGSLDTIYF.

This clone appeared a single time. V is TRBV7-9 and J is TRBJ1-2; D is undetermined. With 2 bases removed from V and 6 bases from J, the gap between germline ends came to 13 bases. The CDR3 sequence is 14 residues long. Germline values: CDR1 SEHNR, CDR2 FQNEAQ (reference sequence). The CDR3 sequence: CASSLFRGPDGYTF. In nucleotides, the CDR3 is TGTGCCAGCAGCTTATTCAGAGGTCCCGATGGCTACACCTTC.

This clone has a handful of counts. The rearrangement joins TRBV6-1 to TRBJ1-1; TRBD1 matches at 7 bases. This CDR3 is 15 amino acids long. V lost 5 bases to trimming and J lost 3 bases; unmatched junction nucleotides: 9. From germline, CDR1 is MNHNS and CDR2 SASEGT. The CDR3 DNA reads TGTGCCAGCAGTTCCCCTACAGGGGTTTACACTGAAGCTTTCTTT. It specifies CASSSPTGVYTEAFF.

This chain joins TRBV11-2 and TRBJ2-3, with 7 positions matching TRBD2. The V segment lost 0 bases and the J segment 3 bases; nucleotides outside the gene matches: 9. This CDR3 region has 17 residues. In germline, CDR1 is SGHAT, CDR2 FQNNGV. CDR3: CASSLDVVGGPTDTQYF. The CDR3 DNA sequence: TGTGCCAGCAGCTTAGATGTTGTGGGAGGGCCAACAGATACGCAGTATTTT.

This clone was seen a few times. The V call is TRBV6-1, the J call TRBJ2-3; D possibly corresponds to TRBD1 (6 bases). Germline assignment: CDR1 MNHNS and CDR2 SASEGT. The V and J ends lost 0 bases and 1 base respectively, with 11 bases between them. The CDR3 is 16 residues long. In nucleotides, the CDR3 is TGTGCCAGCAGTGAAGCCTCAGGGGCCGGCACAGATACGCAGTATTTT. Translating gives CASSEASGAGTDTQYF.

This chain joins TRBV6-6 and TRBJ1-6, with TRBD1 identical over 9 bases. CDR3 length: 15 amino acids. V gave up 5 bases and J gave up 8 bases; unmatched junction bases: 7. In germline, CDR1 is MNHNY, CDR2 SVGAGI (reference sequence). This chain's CDR3 is CASSRPGQGDSPLHF. CDR3 nucleotides: TGTGCCAGCAGTAGACCGGGACAGGGAGATTCACCCCTCCACTTT.

This chain links TRBV5-4 with TRBJ2-5; the D gene is possibly TRBD2 (6 bases). This CDR3 is 16 amino acids long. Trimming took off 0 bases at V and 2 bases at J, with 14 bases between the two ends. Germline-derived CDR1 and CDR2 are SGHNT and YYREEE (reference sequence). This chain's CDR3 is CASSLEPGLTQETQYF. The CDR3 bases are TGTGCCAGCAGCTTGGAGCCGGGACTCACACAAGAGACCCAGTACTTC.

This clone came up a few times. This CDR3 reads CASSLFQGAVNYGYTF. The CDR3 DNA follows: TGTGCCAGCAGCTTGTTCCAGGGGGCTGTTAACTATGGCTACACCTTC. This chain uses TRBV5-6 with TRBJ1-2; 8 positions match TRBD1. Losses at the gene ends were 1 base for V and 1 base for J; bases not matched to a gene: 6. The germline gives CDR1 SGHDT, CDR2 YYEEEE. CDR3 size: 16 residues. Together with reference TRBV5-6 and TRBJ1-2, the CDR3 gives the full variable domain: DAGVTQSPTHLIKTRGQQVTLRCSPKSGHDTVSWYQQALGQGPQFIFQYYEEEERQRGNFPDRFSGHQFPNYSSELNVNALLLGDSALYLCASSLFQGAVNYGYTFGSGTRLTVV.

V usage is TRBV7-9 and J usage is TRBJ2-5; 11 nucleotides align to TRBD1. Germline V gives CDR1 SEHNR, CDR2 FQNEAQ (reference sequence). This CDR3 comprises 16 residues. V was clipped by 5 bases and J by 4 bases; unmatched bases: 9. This CDR3 is CASSPRQGQGVETQYF. The CDR3 DNA is TGTGCCAGCAGCCCTCGGCAGGGACAGGGGGTAGAGACCCAGTACTTC.

V usage is TRBV25-1 and J usage is TRBJ1-4, with D unclear. V was shortened by 3 bases and J by 2 bases, with 10 bases between the two germline ends. The CDR3 is 15 residues long. The germline gives CDR1 MGHDK, CDR2 SYGVNS. Here the CDR3 reads CASSELGSTNEKLFF. The DNA of the CDR3 is TGTGCCAGCAGTGAGCTAGGGAGCACTAATGAAAAACTGTTTTTT.

This chain uses TRBV5-4 with TRBJ1-1; D possibly corresponds to TRBD1 (5 bases). Germline-derived CDR1 and CDR2 are SGHNT and YYREEE (reference sequence). The CDR3 extends over 15 amino acids. V lost 4 bases and J lost 0, with 13 bases in between. CDR3 DNA: TGTGCCAGCAGCGGCCGGGGGGTTATGAACACTGAAGCTTTCTTT. This translates into CASSGRGVMNTEAFF.

The chain couples TRBV2 to TRBJ2-3; 11 nucleotides align to TRBD2. Germline CDR1 reads SNHLY; CDR2 reads FYNNEI. V dropped 6 bases and J dropped 1; count of bases not matched to a gene: 3. The CDR3 runs to 15 residues. The CDR3 sequence: CASRLLAGGTDTQYF. CDR3 sequence (DNA): TGTGCCAGCAGATTACTAGCGGGGGGCACAGATACGCAGTATTTT.

V is TRBV5-5 and J is TRBJ2-2; D not resolved. The germline V gene encodes CDR1 SGHKS and CDR2 YYEKEE (reference sequence). V was trimmed by 4 bases and J by 2 bases, leaving 12 bases between them. The CDR3 sequence is 15 residues long. CDR3 DNA: TGTGCCAGCAGCCGTACCCTAGAAAACACCGGGGAGCTGTTTTTT. This gives the protein CASSRTLENTGELFF.

The rearrangement links TRBV7-8 to TRBJ2-2; perhaps TRBD2 as D (6 bases). V lost 5 bases and J 3 bases, leaving 13 bases between the germline ends. The CDR3 is 15 residues long. The germline gives CDR1 SGHVS, CDR2 FQNEAQ. The CDR3: CASSPSGLYTGELFF. The CDR3 nucleotides are TGTGCCAGCAGCCCCTCGGGACTGTACACCGGGGAGCTGTTTTTT.

The chain links TRBV7-8 to TRBJ2-2, with 9 bases aligning to TRBD2. Unmatched junction bases numbered 10, after V lost 5 bases and J lost 6 bases. Per germline, CDR1 SGHVS and CDR2 FQNEAQ. The CDR3 runs 16 residues. In DNA, the CDR3 is TGTGCCAGCAGCCTCCGCGGCGGGAGGGTACCCGGGGAGCTGTTTTTT. It codes for CASSLRGGRVPGELFF.

V gene TRBV9 combines with J gene TRBJ1-1; a weak D match, TRBD1 (6 bases). The germline V gene encodes CDR1 SGDLS and CDR2 YYNGEE. This CDR3 spans 14 amino acids. V was cut by 0 bases and J by 1 base, with 7 bases left in between. Here the CDR3 reads CASSVDRENTEAFF. Here the CDR3 DNA reads TGTGCCAGCAGCGTAGACAGGGAGAACACTGAAGCTTTCTTT.

This clone was recorded a few times. J is TRBJ2-5 and V is TRBV18; possibly TRBD2 for D (6 bases). Germline CDR1 KGHSH, CDR2 LQKENI. Trimming took off 3 bases at V and 5 bases at J, with 13 bases between the two ends. This CDR3 comprises 14 residues. The CDR3 DNA sequence: TGTGCCAGCTCACCTACCCAGGCGGGGGAGACCCAGTACTTC. It codes for CASSPTQAGETQYF.